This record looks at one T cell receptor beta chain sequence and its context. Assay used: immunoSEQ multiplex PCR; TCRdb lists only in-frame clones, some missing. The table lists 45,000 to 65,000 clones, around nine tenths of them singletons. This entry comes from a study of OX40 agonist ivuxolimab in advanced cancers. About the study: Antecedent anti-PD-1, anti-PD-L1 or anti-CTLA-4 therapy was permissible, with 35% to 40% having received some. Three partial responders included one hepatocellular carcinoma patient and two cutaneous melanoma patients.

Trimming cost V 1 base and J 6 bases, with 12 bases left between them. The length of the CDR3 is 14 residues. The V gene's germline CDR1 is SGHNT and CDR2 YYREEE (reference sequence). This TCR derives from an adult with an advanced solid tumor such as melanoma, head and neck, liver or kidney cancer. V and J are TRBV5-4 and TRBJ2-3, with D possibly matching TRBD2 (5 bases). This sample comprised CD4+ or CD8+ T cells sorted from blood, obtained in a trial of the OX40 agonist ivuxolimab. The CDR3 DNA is TGTGCCAGCAGCTTGCCCCTAGCTGGGGATACGCAGTATTTT. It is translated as CASSLPLAGDTQYF.